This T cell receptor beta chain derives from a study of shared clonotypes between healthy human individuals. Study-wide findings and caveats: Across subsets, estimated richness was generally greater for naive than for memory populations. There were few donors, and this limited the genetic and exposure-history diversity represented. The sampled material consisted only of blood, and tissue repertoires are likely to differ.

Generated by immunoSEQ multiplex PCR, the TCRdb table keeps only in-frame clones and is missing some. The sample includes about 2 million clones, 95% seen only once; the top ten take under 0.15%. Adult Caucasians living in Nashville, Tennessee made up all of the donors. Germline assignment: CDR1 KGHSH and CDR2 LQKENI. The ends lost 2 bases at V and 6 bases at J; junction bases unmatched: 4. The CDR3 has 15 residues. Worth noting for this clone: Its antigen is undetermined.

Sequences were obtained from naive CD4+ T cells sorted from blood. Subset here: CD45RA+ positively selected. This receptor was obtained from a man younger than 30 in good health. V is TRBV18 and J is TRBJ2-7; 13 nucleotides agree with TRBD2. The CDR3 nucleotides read TGTGCCAGCTCACCAAGGACTAGCGGGGGTGGCGAGCAGTACTTC. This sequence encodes CASSPRTSGGGEQYF.